A selection of T cell receptor beta chains follows, all from one sample in a study of chemoradiotherapy in HPV16-positive cancers. Assay: immunoSEQ multiplex PCR; the TCRdb copy retains only in-frame clones and omits some. The sample gives 2,500 to 3,000 clones, about 90% of which show up once; 2.9% is in the top ten. The sample here was tumor tissue, taken from a patient who underwent chemoradiotherapy. The receptors were gathered from a human donor with HPV-associated anogenital cancer. Each CDR3 is given with its conserved first and last residue. D genes are given only for firm matches. Clone size appears in some rows only: once, few, many, or a class for an expanded clone.

.	TRBV6-6	TRBJ2-7	.	CASSAVPSYEQYF	TGTGCCAGCAGCGCAGTTCCCTCCTACGAGCAGTACTTC
TRBD1	TRBV30	TRBJ1-5	.	CAWSPGTGGNQPQHF	TGTGCCTGGAGTCCTGGGACAGGGGGCAACCAGCCCCAGCATTTT
.	TRBV11-2	TRBJ1-1	.	CASSLVGRGGNTEAFF	TGTGCCAGCAGCTTAGTTGGGCGAGGGGGGAACACTGAAGCTTTCTTT
TRBD2	TRBV2	TRBJ2-1	.	CASRGGEGPNEQFF	TGTGCCAGCAGGGGCGGGGAGGGGCCGAATGAGCAGTTCTTC
.	TRBV5-8	TRBJ2-3	.	CASSTTAGSTDTQYF	TGTGCCAGCAGCACGACGGCGGGGAGCACAGATACGCAGTATTTT
.	TRBV7-9	TRBJ2-2	.	CASSSIGSENTGELFF	TGTGCCAGCAGTTCCATCGGGTCAGAGAACACCGGGGAGCTGTTTTTT
.	TRBV4-1	TRBJ1-3	.	CASSHPTGARGNTIYF	TGCGCCAGCAGCCACCCTACCGGGGCCCGTGGAAACACCATATATTTT
TRBD1	TRBV6-1	TRBJ2-3	.	CASRDRLVGDTQYF	TGTGCCAGCAGGGACAGGTTGGTGGGAGATACGCAGTATTTT
TRBD1	TRBV6-5	TRBJ2-7	once	CASSPGTGFVQYF	TGTGCCAGCAGTCCCGGGACAGGGTTCGTCCAGTACTTC
TRBD2	TRBV7-2	TRBJ2-7	.	CASSLVSGRGEQYF	TGTGCCAGCAGCTTAGTTAGCGGGAGAGGCGAGCAGTACTTC
TRBD1	TRBV7-2	TRBJ1-6	.	CASSLRQGNSPLHF	TGTGCCAGCAGCTTACGACAGGGTAATTCACCCCTCCACTTT
TRBD2	TRBV9	TRBJ2-1	.	CASSLAGPRNEQFF	TGTGCCAGCAGCTTAGCGGGACCTAGAAATGAGCAGTTCTTC
.	TRBV19	TRBJ2-2	.	CASRLDRSNTGELFF	TGTGCCAGTAGACTCGACAGGAGCAACACCGGGGAGCTGTTTTTT
.	TRBV11-1	TRBJ1-1	.	CASSLISANTEAFF	TGTGCCAGCAGCTTAATATCGGCGAACACTGAAGCTTTCTTT
.	TRBV30	TRBJ1-3	.	CAWALGSEYPGNTIYF	TGTGCCTGGGCCCTGGGCTCGGAGTATCCTGGAAACACCATATATTTT
.	TRBV19	TRBJ1-4	.	CASRTRSGELFF	TGTGCCAGTAGAACCCGGTCGGGGGAACTGTTTTTT
.	TRBV28	TRBJ1-4	.	CASSAGTPPRDEKLFF	TGTGCCAGCAGTGCTGGAACTCCCCCAAGGGATGAAAAACTGTTTTTT
.	TRBV7-3	TRBJ2-1	.	CASSPGTTSYNEQFF	TGTGCCAGCAGCCCCGGGACCACTTCCTACAATGAGCAGTTCTTC
.	TRBV29-1	TRBJ2-7	.	CSVGGPYEQYF	TGCAGCGTTGGAGGGCCGTACGAGCAGTACTTC
.	TRBV11-2	TRBJ2-7	.	CASSYPGWPHKDF	TGTGCCAGCAGCTACCCGGGGTGGCCCCACAAGGACTTC
TRBD1	TRBV6-4	TRBJ2-2	.	CASSPLSGGTGELFF	TGTGCCAGCAGCCCACTATCAGGGGGCACCGGGGAGCTGTTTTTT
TRBD2	TRBV4-2	TRBJ2-3	.	CASSQALAGGGGTDTQYF	TGTGCCAGCAGCCAAGCACTAGCGGGGGGTGGAGGCACAGATACGCAGTATTTT
TRBD1	TRBV6-5	TRBJ1-1	.	CASSPLTGREAFF	TGTGCCAGCAGCCCCCTGACAGGGAGAGAAGCTTTCTTT
.	TRBV10-3	TRBJ1-2	once	CAISEAGDGYTF	TGTGCCATCAGTGAGGCAGGGGATGGCTACACCTTC
TRBD1	TRBV19	TRBJ1-2	.	CASSKISGTANYGYTF	TGTGCCAGTAGTAAAATTTCCGGGACAGCTAACTATGGCTACACCTTC
TRBD1	TRBV4-1	TRBJ1-1	few	CASSQDRGETEAFF	TGCGCCAGCAGCCAGGACAGGGGGGAGACTGAAGCTTTCTTT
.	TRBV27	TRBJ2-7	once	CASSLSLSNRGTEQYF	TGTGCCAGCAGTTTGTCCCTATCTAATAGGGGGACCGAGCAGTACTTC
TRBD1	TRBV6-5	TRBJ1-2	.	CASSKDRGYGYTF	TGTGCCAGCAGTAAAGACAGGGGCTATGGCTACACCTTC
TRBD2	TRBV5-1	TRBJ2-3	.	CASSLGLAGGTDTQYF	TGCGCCAGCAGCCTGGGACTAGCGGGAGGCACAGATACGCAGTATTTT
TRBD1	TRBV19	TRBJ2-3	.	CASRGQGVEEATQYF	TGTGCCAGTAGGGGACAGGGGGTGGAGGAGGCTACGCAGTATTTT
TRBD2	TRBV5-1	TRBJ2-1	.	CASRTSGGGLLNNEQFF	TGCGCCAGCAGGACTAGCGGGGGGGGCCTGCTAAACAATGAGCAGTTCTTC
.	TRBV9	TRBJ2-1	.	CASSVVLGSYNEQFF	TGTGCCAGCAGCGTAGTTCTGGGCTCCTACAATGAGCAGTTCTTC
.	TRBV6-6	TRBJ1-6	.	CASSYSELSNSPLHF	TGTGCCAGCAGTTACTCAGAGTTAAGCAATTCACCCCTCCACTTT
.	TRBV21-1	TRBJ1-1	.	CASRSRGSTEAFF	TGTGCCAGCCGCTCAAGGGGGAGCACTGAAGCTTTCTTT
.	TRBV4-3	TRBJ2-7	.	CASSPPPSRAGNDHYEQYF	TGCGCCAGCAGCCCCCCCCCTTCGCGGGCGGGAAACGATCATTACGAGCAGTACTTC
.	TRBV11-1	TRBJ2-5	.	CASSLGRAGDQETQYF	TGTGCCAGCAGCCTAGGACGCGCGGGCGATCAAGAGACCCAGTACTTC